This passage covers 2 T cell receptor beta chains from one sample sequenced in a study of T cell responses to AZD1222 COVID-19 vaccine. The method was immunoSEQ multiplex PCR; TCRdb's version includes in-frame clones alone and lacks a portion of them. The repertoire holds about 120,000 clones, with roughly 90% as singletons. Specimen: peripheral blood, collected on day 0 of AZD1222 vaccination. Receptors originate from an adult in good health.

The chain employs TRBV9 and TRBJ2-1, with 10 nucleotides matching TRBD2. Per the germline V gene, CDR1 is SGDLS and CDR2 is YYNGEE. The junction had 5 bases not matched to a gene; V was cut back by 0 bases and J by 5 bases. The CDR3 contains 16 residues. CDR3 loop: CASSVGPSGGNNEQFF. CDR3 coding DNA: TGTGCCAGCAGCGTAGGTCCTAGCGGGGGTAACAATGAGCAGTTCTTC.

The rearrangement joins TRBV16 to TRBJ1-5, with D possibly being TRBD1 (5 bases). This CDR3 has 13 residues. The V end was cut by 5 bases, the J end by 4 bases, with 9 bases between. Germline V CDR1 and CDR2: KGHSY, FQNENV. In DNA form, the CDR3 reads TGTGCCAGCAGCGGCTGGGGGAATCAGCCCCAGCATTTT. This sequence encodes CASSGWGNQPQHF.